These T cell receptor beta chains were read from a single sample in a study of blood T cell repertoires in COVID-19. Produced via immunoSEQ multiplex PCR; TCRdb's table is partial and in-frame only. This sample carries around 500,000 clones, 80% to 90% of them seen once, and the ten largest clones take about 3.2%. Sequencing input: peripheral blood. The receptors originated from a human donor in a cohort sampled during active COVID-19. Both conserved end residues are part of each CDR3. The D gene is left open where the match is weak. Not all rows give a size; the values are once, few, many and, for expanded clones, a class.

d_call j_call clone_size v_call cdr3_aa cdr3_nt
TRBD2 TRBJ2-4 - TRBV9 CASSGGTSSYIQYF TGTGCCAGCAGCGGAGGGACTAGCAGTTACATTCAGTACTTC
- TRBJ2-7 - TRBV28 CASLDSFGQYF TGTGCCAGCCTAGACAGCTTCGGGCAGTACTTC
- TRBJ2-7 - TRBV6-5 CASTPSGSYEQYF TGTGCCAGCACCCCCAGTGGCTCCTACGAGCAGTACTTC
- TRBJ2-3 - TRBV27 CASTFRSRGGTDTQYF TGTGCCAGCACCTTTAGGTCGCGGGGTGGCACAGATACGCAGTATTTT
- TRBJ2-1 few TRBV7-9 CASSLSSLSYNEQFF TGTGCCAGCAGCTTGAGTTCCCTCTCCTACAATGAGCAGTTCTTC
- TRBJ2-1 - TRBV28 CASSPIRTLFNEQFF TGTGCCAGCAGTCCTATCCGGACTCTTTTCAATGAGCAGTTCTTC
- TRBJ2-7 - TRBV19 CASSMLETSYEQYF TGTGCCAGTAGTATGTTGGAGACCTCATACGAGCAGTACTTC
- TRBJ1-6 - TRBV10-1 CASSEGNRVSPLHF TGCGCCAGCAGTGAGGGTAATCGGGTATCACCCCTCCACTTT
TRBD2 TRBJ2-1 - TRBV6-1 CASSEGPGGPYNEQFF TGTGCCAGCAGTGAAGGCCCGGGAGGGCCTTACAATGAGCAGTTCTTC
TRBD2 TRBJ2-5 - TRBV30 CAWSALAGAQETQYF TGTGCCTGGAGTGCTCTAGCGGGAGCCCAAGAGACCCAGTACTTC
- TRBJ2-2 - TRBV7-3 CASSLLNTGELFF TGTGCCAGCAGCCTCCTGAACACCGGGGAGCTGTTTTTT
- TRBJ1-1 - TRBV4-2 CASSLRVNTEAFF TGTGCCAGCAGCCTGCGCGTGAACACTGAAGCTTTCTTT
- TRBJ2-7 few TRBV5-1 CASSLDRTEVYEQYF TGCGCCAGCAGCTTGGATCGGACAGAGGTCTACGAGCAGTACTTC
- TRBJ2-3 many TRBV25-1 CASSLRERVGTQYF TGTGCCAGCAGCCTTCGCGAGAGGGTTGGTACGCAGTATTTT
TRBD1 TRBJ1-5 - TRBV19 CASSLTGTGAQPQHF TGTGCCAGTAGTCTAACCGGGACAGGGGCCCAGCCCCAGCATTTT
- TRBJ2-1 - TRBV6-5 CASRKDSFYNEQFF TGTGCCAGCAGGAAGGACAGCTTCTACAATGAGCAGTTCTTC
TRBD1 TRBJ1-2 - TRBV25-1 CASSRQGTSQGYTF TGTGCCAGCAGCAGACAGGGGACGTCGCAAGGCTACACCTTC
TRBD1 TRBJ2-7 - TRBV7-6 CASSLEQGQGYEQYF TGTGCCAGCAGCTTAGAGCAAGGACAGGGCTACGAGCAGTACTTC
- TRBJ2-7 - TRBV30 CAWIQQGIGNEQYF TGTGCCTGGATCCAACAGGGTATTGGGAACGAGCAGTACTTC
- TRBJ2-2 - TRBV6-5 CASSYESGRGGELFF TGTGCCAGCAGTTACGAAAGCGGACGGGGCGGGGAGCTGTTTTTT
- TRBJ1-3 - TRBV18 CASSPGQISGNTIYF TGTGCCAGCTCACCGGGCCAGATCTCTGGAAACACCATATATTTT
- TRBJ2-7 - TRBV7-3 CASSLGEPYEQYF TGTGCCAGCAGCTTAGGGGAGCCCTACGAGCAGTACTTC
TRBD1 TRBJ1-2 - TRBV18 CASSSGTGPIYGYTF TGTGCCAGCTCATCCGGGACAGGGCCCATCTATGGCTACACCTTC
TRBD2 TRBJ2-7 - TRBV7-8 CASSYASGYEQYF TGTGCCAGCAGCTATGCTAGCGGCTACGAGCAGTACTTC
- TRBJ2-3 few TRBV7-9 CASTLGGTDTQYF TGTGCCAGCACCCTAGGGGGCACAGATACGCAGTATTTT
TRBD2 TRBJ2-1 - TRBV6-5 CASSYTSGSFNEQFF TGTGCCAGCAGTTACACTAGCGGTTCCTTCAATGAGCAGTTCTTC
TRBD2 TRBJ2-7 - TRBV7-3 CASSPQGLAGGPYEQYF TGTGCCAGCAGCCCCCAGGGGCTAGCGGGAGGGCCCTACGAGCAGTACTTC
TRBD2 TRBJ2-7 - TRBV7-9 CASQTSFEQYF TGTGCCAGCCAGACTAGCTTCGAGCAGTACTTC
- TRBJ1-1 - TRBV27 CASSSASTGPTEAFF TGTGCCAGCAGTTCCGCTAGTACAGGGCCCACTGAAGCTTTCTTT
TRBD1 TRBJ1-6 once TRBV7-3 CASRQGLNSPLHF TGTGCCAGCAGACAGGGGTTGAATTCACCCCTCCACTTT
- TRBJ1-1 - TRBV7-9 CASSLDGTMNTEAFF TGTGCCAGCAGCTTAGACGGGACAATGAACACTGAAGCTTTCTTT
TRBD2 TRBJ2-5 - TRBV7-8 CASTPYKGLGLPKAETQYF TGTGCCAGCACCCCCTACAAGGGACTAGGGTTACCAAAAGCAGAGACCCAGTACTTC
- TRBJ1-5 few TRBV15 CATSRDSTLSNQPQHF TGTGCCACCAGCAGGGACAGCACTCTTAGCAATCAGCCCCAGCATTTT
TRBD1 TRBJ2-3 - TRBV25-1 CASRGQGVDTQYF TGTGCCAGCAGGGGACAGGGAGTAGATACGCAGTATTTT
- TRBJ2-1 once TRBV5-1 CASTLSSGFYNEQFF TGCGCCAGCACACTATCCAGCGGATTTTACAATGAGCAGTTCTTC
TRBD2 TRBJ2-1 - TRBV5-4 CASSLAGVAGNEQFF TGTGCCAGCAGCTTAGCGGGAGTGGCGGGGAATGAGCAGTTCTTC
TRBD2 TRBJ2-3 - TRBV4-1 CASSRAGEGGNTQYF TGCGCCAGCAGCCGAGCCGGGGAGGGCGGAAATACGCAGTATTTT
- TRBJ1-2 - TRBV27 CASSLSPGQGKGYYGYTF TGTGCCAGCAGTTTATCGCCAGGTCAGGGAAAGGGCTACTATGGCTACACCTTC
TRBD1 TRBJ1-6 many TRBV30 CACARGRNSPLHF TGTGCCTGCGCCAGGGGGCGGAATTCACCCCTCCACTTT
TRBD1 TRBJ1-5 many TRBV19 CASSPGQGRGGSNQPQHF TGTGCCAGTAGTCCTGGACAGGGGCGAGGAGGCAGCAATCAGCCCCAGCATTTT
- TRBJ2-1 - TRBV5-1 CASSFGTPSYNEQFF TGCGCCAGCAGCTTCGGGACACCCTCCTACAATGAGCAGTTCTTC
TRBD2 TRBJ2-1 - TRBV7-8 CASSLSSGRDGEQFF TGTGCCAGCAGCTTATCTAGCGGGAGGGACGGTGAGCAGTTCTTC
TRBD2 TRBJ2-7 - TRBV19 CASSIRTSGFYEQYF TGTGCCAGTAGTATACGGACTAGCGGGTTCTACGAGCAGTACTTC
- TRBJ2-2 few TRBV7-2 CASSATGRSGELFF TGTGCCAGCAGCGCCACAGGGCGGAGCGGGGAGCTGTTTTTT
TRBD1 TRBJ1-5 - TRBV28 CASSLMGQYSNQPQHF TGTGCCAGCAGTCTTATGGGACAGTATAGCAATCAGCCCCAGCATTTT
- TRBJ2-3 - TRBV30 CAWSELASRTDTQYF TGTGCCTGGAGTGAGCTAGCGTCCCGCACAGATACGCAGTATTTT
- TRBJ2-5 - TRBV7-2 CASSPYGETQYF TGTGCCAGCAGCCCCTACGGAGAGACCCAGTACTTC